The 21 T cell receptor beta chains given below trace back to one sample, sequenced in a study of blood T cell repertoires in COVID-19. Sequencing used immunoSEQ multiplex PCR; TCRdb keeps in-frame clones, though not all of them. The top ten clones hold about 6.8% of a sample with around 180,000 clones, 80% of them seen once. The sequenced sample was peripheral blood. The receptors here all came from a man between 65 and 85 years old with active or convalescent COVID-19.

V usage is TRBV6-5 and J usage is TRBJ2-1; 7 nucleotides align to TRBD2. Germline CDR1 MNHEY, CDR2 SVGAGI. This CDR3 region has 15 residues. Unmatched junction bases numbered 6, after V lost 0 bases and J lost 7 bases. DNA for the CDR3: TGTGCCAGCAGTTACTCCGGGGTCGGGGGGAATGAGCAGTTCTTC. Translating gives CASSYSGVGGNEQFF.

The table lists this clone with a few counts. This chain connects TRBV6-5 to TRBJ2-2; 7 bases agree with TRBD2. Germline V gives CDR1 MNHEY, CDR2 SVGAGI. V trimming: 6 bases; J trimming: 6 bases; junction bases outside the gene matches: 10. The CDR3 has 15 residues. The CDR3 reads CASSAYPAGAGELFF. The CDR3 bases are TGTGCCAGCAGCGCTTACCCCGCGGGGGCCGGGGAGCTGTTTTTT.

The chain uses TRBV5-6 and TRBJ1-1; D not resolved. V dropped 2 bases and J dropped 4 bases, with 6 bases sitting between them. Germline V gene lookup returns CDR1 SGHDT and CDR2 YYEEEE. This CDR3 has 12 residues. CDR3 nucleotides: TGTGCCAGCAGCTTTACTCCCACTGAAGCTTTCTTT. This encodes CASSFTPTEAFF.

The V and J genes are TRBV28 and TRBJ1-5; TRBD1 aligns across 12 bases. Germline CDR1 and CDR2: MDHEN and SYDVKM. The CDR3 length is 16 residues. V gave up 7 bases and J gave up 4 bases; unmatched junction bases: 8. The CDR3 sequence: CASMEGQGAVNQPQHF. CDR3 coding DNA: TGTGCCAGCATGGAGGGACAGGGGGCGGTGAATCAGCCCCAGCATTTT.

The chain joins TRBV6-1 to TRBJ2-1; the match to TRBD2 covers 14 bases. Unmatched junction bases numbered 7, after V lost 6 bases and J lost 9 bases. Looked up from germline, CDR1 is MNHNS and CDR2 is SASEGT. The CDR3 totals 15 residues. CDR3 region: CASSQPGLAGVEQFF. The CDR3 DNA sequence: TGTGCCAGCAGCCAGCCGGGACTAGCGGGAGTTGAGCAGTTCTTC.

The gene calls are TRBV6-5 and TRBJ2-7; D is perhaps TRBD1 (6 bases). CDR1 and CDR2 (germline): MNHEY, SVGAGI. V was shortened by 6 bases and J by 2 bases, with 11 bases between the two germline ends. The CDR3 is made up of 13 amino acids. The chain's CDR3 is CASSLTGPYEQYF. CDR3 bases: TGTGCCAGCAGCCTGACAGGACCCTACGAGCAGTACTTC.

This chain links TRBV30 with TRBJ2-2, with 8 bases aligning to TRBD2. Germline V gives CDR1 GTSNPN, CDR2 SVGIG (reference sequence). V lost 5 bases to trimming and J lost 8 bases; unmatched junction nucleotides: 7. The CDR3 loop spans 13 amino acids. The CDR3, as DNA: TGTGCCTGGGAGAGCGGGAGTAGGGGGGAGCTGTTTTTT. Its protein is CAWESGSRGELFF.

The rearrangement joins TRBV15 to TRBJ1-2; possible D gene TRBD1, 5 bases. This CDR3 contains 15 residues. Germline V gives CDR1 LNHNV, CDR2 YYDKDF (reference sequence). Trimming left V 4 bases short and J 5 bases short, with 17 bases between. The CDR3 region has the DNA TGTGCCACCAGCATCGTGCGGGGGACGGCATATGGCTACACCTTC. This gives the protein CATSIVRGTAYGYTF.

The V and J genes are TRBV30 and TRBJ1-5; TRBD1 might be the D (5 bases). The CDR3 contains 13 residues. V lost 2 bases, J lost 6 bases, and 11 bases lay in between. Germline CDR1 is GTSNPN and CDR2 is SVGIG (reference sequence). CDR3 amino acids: CAWSTREGQPQHF. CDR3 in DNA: TGTGCCTGGAGTACCAGGGAAGGTCAGCCCCAGCATTTT.

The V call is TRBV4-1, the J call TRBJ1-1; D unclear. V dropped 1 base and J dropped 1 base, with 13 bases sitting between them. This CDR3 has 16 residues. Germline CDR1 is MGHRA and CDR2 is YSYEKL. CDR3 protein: CASSQGSYIGNTEAFF. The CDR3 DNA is TGCGCCAGCAGCCAAGGGAGTTACATAGGGAACACTGAAGCTTTCTTT.

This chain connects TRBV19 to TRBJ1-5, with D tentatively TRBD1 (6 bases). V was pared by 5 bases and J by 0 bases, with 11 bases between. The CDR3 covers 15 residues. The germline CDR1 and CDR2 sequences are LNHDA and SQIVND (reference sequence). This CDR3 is CASSAAGVSNQPQHF. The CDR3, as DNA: TGTGCCAGTAGTGCCGCAGGGGTTAGCAATCAGCCCCAGCATTTT.

The CDR3: CASSISRDYSLYEQFF. The CDR3 DNA is TGTGCCAGCAGCATATCCCGGGACTATAGTCTGTATGAGCAGTTCTTC. V usage is TRBV9 and J usage is TRBJ2-1, with TRBD2 matching over 7 bases. This CDR3 contains 16 residues. Losses at the gene ends were 4 bases for V and 8 bases for J; bases not matched to a gene: 15. Germline assignment: CDR1 SGDLS and CDR2 YYNGEE.

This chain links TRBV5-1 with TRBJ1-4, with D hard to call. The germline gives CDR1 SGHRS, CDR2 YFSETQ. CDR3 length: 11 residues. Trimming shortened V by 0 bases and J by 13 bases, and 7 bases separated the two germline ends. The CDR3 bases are TGCGCCAGCAGCTTGGGAGGTCGACTGTTTTTT. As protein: CASSLGGRLFF. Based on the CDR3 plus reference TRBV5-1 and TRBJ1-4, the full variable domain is KAGVTQTPRYLIKTRGQQVTLSCSPISGHRSVSWYQQTPGQGLQFLFEYFSETQRNKGNFPGRFSGRQFSNSRSEMNVSTLELGDSALYLCASSLGGRLFFGSGTQLSVL.

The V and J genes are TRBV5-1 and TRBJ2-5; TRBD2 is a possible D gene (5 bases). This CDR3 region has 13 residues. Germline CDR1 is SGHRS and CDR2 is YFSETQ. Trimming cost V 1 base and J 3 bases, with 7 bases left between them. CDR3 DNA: TGCGCCAGCAGCTTGATGGGAGAAGAGACCCAGTACTTC. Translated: CASSLMGEETQYF.

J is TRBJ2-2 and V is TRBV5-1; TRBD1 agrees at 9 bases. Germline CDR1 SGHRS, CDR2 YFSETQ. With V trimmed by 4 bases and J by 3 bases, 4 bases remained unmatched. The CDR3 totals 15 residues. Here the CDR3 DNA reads TGCGCCAGCAGCACAGACAGGGGGGACACCGGGGAGCTGTTTTTT. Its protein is CASSTDRGDTGELFF.

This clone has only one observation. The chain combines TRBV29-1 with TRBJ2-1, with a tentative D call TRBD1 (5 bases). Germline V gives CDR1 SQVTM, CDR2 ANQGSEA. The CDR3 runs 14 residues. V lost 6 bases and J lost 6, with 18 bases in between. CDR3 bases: TGCAGCGTCTCCCCGGACACTTTAGGCAATGAGCAGTTCTTC. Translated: CSVSPDTLGNEQFF.

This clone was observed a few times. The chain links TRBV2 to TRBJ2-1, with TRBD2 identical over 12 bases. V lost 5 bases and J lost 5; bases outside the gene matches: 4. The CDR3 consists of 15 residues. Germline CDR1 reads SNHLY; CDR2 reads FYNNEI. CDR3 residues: CASSPSGRANNEQFF. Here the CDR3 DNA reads TGTGCCAGCAGTCCTAGCGGGAGGGCAAACAATGAGCAGTTCTTC.

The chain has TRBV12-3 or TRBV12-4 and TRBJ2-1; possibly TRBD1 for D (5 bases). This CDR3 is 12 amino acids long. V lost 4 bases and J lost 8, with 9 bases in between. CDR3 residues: CASSSQGYEQFF. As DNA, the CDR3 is TGTGCCAGCAGTTCTCAGGGATATGAGCAGTTCTTC.

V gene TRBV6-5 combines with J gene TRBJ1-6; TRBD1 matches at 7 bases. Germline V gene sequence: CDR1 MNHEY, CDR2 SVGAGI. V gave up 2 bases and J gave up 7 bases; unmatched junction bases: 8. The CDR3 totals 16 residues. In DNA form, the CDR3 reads TGTGCCAGCAGTTACCTCAGGGGGGCCGGGAATTCACCCCTCCACTTT. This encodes CASSYLRGAGNSPLHF.

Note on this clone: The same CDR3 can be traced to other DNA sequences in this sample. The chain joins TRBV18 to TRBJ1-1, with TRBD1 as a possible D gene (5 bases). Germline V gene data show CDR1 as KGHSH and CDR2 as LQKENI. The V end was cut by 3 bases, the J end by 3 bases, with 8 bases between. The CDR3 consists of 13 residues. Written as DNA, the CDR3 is TGTGCCAGCTCACCCGGGGGGGACACTGAAGCTTTCTTT. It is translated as CASSPGGDTEAFF.

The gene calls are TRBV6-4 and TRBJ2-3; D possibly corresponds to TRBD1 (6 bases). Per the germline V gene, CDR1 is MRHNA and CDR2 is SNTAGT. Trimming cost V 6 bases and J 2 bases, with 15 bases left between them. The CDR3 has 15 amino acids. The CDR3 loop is CASSGTGYDTDTQYF. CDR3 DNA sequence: TGTGCCAGCAGCGGCACAGGGTATGACACAGATACGCAGTATTTT.